This TCR beta chain appears in the sequencing data of a study of control samples from healthy donors and cancer patients. The CDR3 is 16 residues long. Germline CDR1 and CDR2: LGHNA and YSLEER. The V and J ends lost 1 base and 2 bases respectively, with 12 bases between them. Only in-frame clones appear in the TCRdb table, and some are missing; sequencing was by immunoSEQ multiplex PCR. The table includes approximately 94,000 clones, roughly 84% detected once. V and J are TRBV4-3 and TRBJ2-4; D unclear. The receptor's source is a woman aged 45-60 years in good health. The source material was blood. CDR3: CASSQVNRVSKNIQYF. In nucleotides, the CDR3 is TGCGCCAGCAGCCAAGTTAATCGGGTTTCCAAAAACATTCAGTACTTC.